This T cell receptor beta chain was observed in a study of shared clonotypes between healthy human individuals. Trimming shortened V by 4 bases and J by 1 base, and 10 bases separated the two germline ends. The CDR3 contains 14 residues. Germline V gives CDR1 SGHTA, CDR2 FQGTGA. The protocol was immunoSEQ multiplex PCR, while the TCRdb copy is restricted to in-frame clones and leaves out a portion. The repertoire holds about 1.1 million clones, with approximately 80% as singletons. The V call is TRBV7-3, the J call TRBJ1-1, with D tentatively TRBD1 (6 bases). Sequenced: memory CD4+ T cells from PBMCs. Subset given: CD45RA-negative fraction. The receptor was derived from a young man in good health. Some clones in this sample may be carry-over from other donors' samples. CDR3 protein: CASSYTGPNTEAFF. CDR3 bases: TGTGCCAGCAGCTATACAGGGCCGAACACTGAAGCTTTCTTT.